This T cell receptor (beta chain) was recorded in a study of blood T cell repertoires in COVID-19. Turning to the study itself: Samples representing acute and convalescent COVID-19 were sourced from the United States, Italy and Spain. PBMCs, B-cell-depleted T cells, or T cells provided the cDNA or gDNA that made up the material.

Trimming took 4 bases from V and 4 from J; bases not matched to a gene: 6. The CDR3 contains 14 residues. CDR1 LGHNA and CDR2 YSLEER come from the germline V gene. Authors' methods: Nucleated cell number was recorded as an estimate derived from reference gene primer amplification. Method: immunoSEQ multiplex PCR; TCRdb's copy keeps in-frame clones and lacks some. V, J and clone size were drawn from that table, and D and trimming were deduced from the DNA. The sample holds about 270,000 clones; about 89% are singletons and the top ten take 8.5% to 10%. This TCR came from a man in his forties or fifties who had recovered from COVID-19. The V gene is TRBV4-3, the J gene TRBJ2-7; 8 bases fit TRBD1. Sequenced: peripheral blood. The CDR3, as DNA: TGCGCCAGCAGCCCAGGACAGGGTATGTACGAGCAGTACTTC. Translated: CASSPGQGMYEQYF.